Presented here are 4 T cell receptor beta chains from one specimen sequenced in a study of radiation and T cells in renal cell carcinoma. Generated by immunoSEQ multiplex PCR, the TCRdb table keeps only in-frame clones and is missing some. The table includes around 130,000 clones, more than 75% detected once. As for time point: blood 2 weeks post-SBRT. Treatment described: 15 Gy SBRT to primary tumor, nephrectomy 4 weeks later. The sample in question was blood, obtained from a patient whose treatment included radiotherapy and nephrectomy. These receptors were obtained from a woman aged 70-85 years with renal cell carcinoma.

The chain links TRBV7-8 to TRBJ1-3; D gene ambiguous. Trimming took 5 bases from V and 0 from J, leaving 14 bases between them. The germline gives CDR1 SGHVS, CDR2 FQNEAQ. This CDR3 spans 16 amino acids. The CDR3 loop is CASSPVPTSSGNTIYF. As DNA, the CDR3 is TGTGCCAGCAGCCCCGTTCCTACAAGCTCTGGAAACACCATATATTTT.

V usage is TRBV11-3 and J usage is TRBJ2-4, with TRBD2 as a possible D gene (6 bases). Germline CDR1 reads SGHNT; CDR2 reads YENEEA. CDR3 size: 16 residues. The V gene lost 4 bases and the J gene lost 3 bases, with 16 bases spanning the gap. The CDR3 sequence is CASSSITGGDKNIQYF. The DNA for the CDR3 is TGTGCCAGCAGCTCCATCACCGGAGGGGACAAAAACATTCAGTACTTC.

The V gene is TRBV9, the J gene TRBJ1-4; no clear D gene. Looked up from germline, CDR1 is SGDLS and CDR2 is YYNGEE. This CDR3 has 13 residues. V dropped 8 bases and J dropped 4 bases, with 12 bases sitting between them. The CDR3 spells CASNREDNEKLFF. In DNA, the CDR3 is TGTGCCAGTAACCGGGAGGATAATGAAAAACTGTTTTTT.

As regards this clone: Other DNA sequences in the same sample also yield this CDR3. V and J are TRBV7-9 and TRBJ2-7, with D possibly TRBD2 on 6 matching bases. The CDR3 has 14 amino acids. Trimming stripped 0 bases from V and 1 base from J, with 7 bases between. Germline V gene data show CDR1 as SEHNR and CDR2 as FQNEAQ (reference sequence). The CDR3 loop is CASSLAGGSYEQYF. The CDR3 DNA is TGTGCCAGCAGCTTAGCGGGGGGATCCTACGAGCAGTACTTC.